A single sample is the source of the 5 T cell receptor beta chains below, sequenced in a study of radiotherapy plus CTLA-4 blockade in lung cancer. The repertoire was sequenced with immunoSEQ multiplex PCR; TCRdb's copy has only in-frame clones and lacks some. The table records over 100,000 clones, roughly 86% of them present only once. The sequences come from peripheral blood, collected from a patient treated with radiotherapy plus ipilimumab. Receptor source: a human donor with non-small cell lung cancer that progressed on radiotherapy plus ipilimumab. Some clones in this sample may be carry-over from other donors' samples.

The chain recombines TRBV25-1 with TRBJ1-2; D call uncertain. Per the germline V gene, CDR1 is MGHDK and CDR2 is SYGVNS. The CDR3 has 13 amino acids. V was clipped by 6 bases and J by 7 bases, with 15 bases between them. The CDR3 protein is CASSSEGYAGYTF. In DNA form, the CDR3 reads TGTGCCAGCAGCTCGGAGGGCTATGCTGGCTACACCTTC.

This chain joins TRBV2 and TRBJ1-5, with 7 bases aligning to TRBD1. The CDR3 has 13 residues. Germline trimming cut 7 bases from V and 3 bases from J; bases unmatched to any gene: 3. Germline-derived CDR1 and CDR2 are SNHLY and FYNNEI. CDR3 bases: TGTGCCAGCAAGGGACAGTTCAATCAGCCCCAGCATTTT. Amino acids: CASKGQFNQPQHF.

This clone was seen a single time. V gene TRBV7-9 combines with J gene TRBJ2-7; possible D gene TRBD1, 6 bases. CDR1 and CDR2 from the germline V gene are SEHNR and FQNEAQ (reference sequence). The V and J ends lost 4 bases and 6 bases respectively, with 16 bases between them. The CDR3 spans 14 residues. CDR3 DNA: TGTGCCAGCAGCTACCCCTGGGGGCAAGGCGAGCAGTACTTC. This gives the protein CASSYPWGQGEQYF.

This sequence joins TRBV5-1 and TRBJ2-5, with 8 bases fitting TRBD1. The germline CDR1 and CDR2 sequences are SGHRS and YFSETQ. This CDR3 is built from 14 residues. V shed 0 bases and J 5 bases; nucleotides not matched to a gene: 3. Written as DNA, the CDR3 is TGCGCCAGCAGCTTGGAATCAGGGGGCGAGACCCAGTACTTC. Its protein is CASSLESGGETQYF.

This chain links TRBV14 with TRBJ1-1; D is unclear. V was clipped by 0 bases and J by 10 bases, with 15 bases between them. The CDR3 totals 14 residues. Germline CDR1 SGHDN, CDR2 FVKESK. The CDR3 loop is CASSQDLTVPLAFF. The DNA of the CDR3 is TGTGCCAGCAGCCAAGATCTGACCGTGCCCTTAGCTTTCTTT.